A single sample gave rise to the 20 T cell receptor beta chains below, sequenced in a study of T-cell reconstitution after alpha-beta-depleted transplantation in children. The TCRbeta library was prepared with unique molecular identifiers. TCRdb used MiXCR to reprocess the PCR reads, holding one entry per CDR3 protein. The sample lists around 700,000 distinct CDR3 sequences, about an eighth occurring once. Sequences were derived from PBMCs, sampled before TCRalphabeta/CD19-depleted stem cell transplant. The receptors here all came from a girl aged 2 to 9 with congenital amegakaryocytic thrombocytopenia, due to receive a stem cell transplant.

The V call is TRBV27, the J call TRBJ2-4, with unresolved D. The V end lost 4 bases, the J end lost 2 bases, and 12 bases lay between the germline ends. The CDR3 extends over 15 amino acids. Germline V CDR1 and CDR2: MNHEY, SMNVEV (reference sequence). The CDR3 sequence: CASSSSLKSKNIQYF. In DNA form, the CDR3 reads TGTGCCAGCAGTTCATCCCTGAAATCCAAAAACATTCAGTACTTC.

This clonotype was detected ten times or more. The chain carries TRBV4-2 and TRBJ2-7; 9 positions agree with TRBD2. This CDR3 region has 14 residues. Germline values: CDR1 LGHNA, CDR2 YNFKEQ. Trimming cost V 4 bases and J 4 bases; bases outside gene matches: 5. The DNA for the CDR3 is TGTGCCAGCAGCCTGCGGGAGGGCCGGTACGAGCAGTACTTC. This translates into CASSLREGRYEQYF.

The table lists this clonotype with many counts. The V gene is TRBV12-3 or TRBV12-4, the J gene TRBJ2-3, with 10 positions matching TRBD2. The CDR3 has 15 amino acids. After removal of 5 bases from V and 6 bases from J, the junction contained 8 bases not matched to a gene. The CDR3 DNA follows: TGTGCCAGCAGTCCGAGCGGGAGGGCCCTCGATACGCAGTATTTT. Protein sequence: CASSPSGRALDTQYF.

V is TRBV7-2 and J is TRBJ2-3; 8 bases line up with TRBD2. This CDR3 spans 16 amino acids. CDR1 is SGHTA, CDR2 FQGNSA, per germline. V shed 1 base and J 2 bases; nucleotides not matched to a gene: 5. CDR3 in amino acids: CASSLGSGEDTDTQYF. The DNA for the CDR3 is TGTGCCAGCAGCTTAGGTAGCGGGGAAGACACAGATACGCAGTATTTT.

This clonotype was recorded a few times. The V and J genes are TRBV7-2 and TRBJ1-6; D is perhaps TRBD1 (5 bases). The germline V gene has CDR1 SGHTA and CDR2 FQGNSA. The CDR3 is 14 amino acids. The germline V and J ends were trimmed by 3 bases and 7 bases, with 10 bases remaining between them. DNA of the CDR3: TGTGCCAGCAGCTTCGGTGGGGGGAATTCACCCCTCCACTTT. Protein: CASSFGGGNSPLHF.

This clonotype was counted at least ten times. This chain joins TRBV20-1 and TRBJ1-6; D uncertain. V lost 3 bases, J lost 7 bases, and 7 bases lay in between. The CDR3 sequence is 12 residues long. Germline V gene sequence: CDR1 DFQATT, CDR2 SNEGSKA (reference sequence). The CDR3 reads CSASLANSPLHF. For the CDR3, the DNA is TGCAGTGCTAGCCTGGCGAATTCACCCCTCCACTTT.

This clonotype has a handful of counts. The chain uses TRBV29-1 and TRBJ2-4, with 10 bases that match TRBD1. The length of the CDR3 is 14 residues. V dropped 6 bases and J dropped 1; count of bases not matched to a gene: 3. Germline loops: CDR1 SQVTM, CDR2 ANQGSEA. DNA of the CDR3: TGCAGCGTCGCGGGACAGGGGGCCAAAAACATTCAGTACTTC. It encodes CSVAGQGAKNIQYF.

This clonotype was counted many times. The rearrangement joins TRBV5-1 to TRBJ2-5; tentatively, D is TRBD1 (5 bases). This CDR3 contains 14 residues. V lost 4 bases and J 1 base, leaving 11 bases between the germline ends. Looked up from germline, CDR1 is SGHRS and CDR2 is YFSETQ. The CDR3 region is CASSKRQIQETQYF. The CDR3 bases are TGCGCCAGCAGCAAAAGACAGATCCAAGAGACCCAGTACTTC.

This clonotype was counted only a few times. The rearrangement links TRBV7-7 to TRBJ2-3; D gene unclear. The CDR3 consists of 13 residues. Trimming stripped 3 bases from V and 6 bases from J, with 10 bases between. Germline CDR1 is SSHAT and CDR2 is FNYEAQ (reference sequence). CDR3 in amino acids: CASSLGIMDTQYF. The CDR3 DNA is TGTGCCAGCAGCTTGGGCATCATGGATACGCAGTATTTT.

This clonotype has a count of ten or more. The rearrangement uses TRBV4-1 and TRBJ2-1; 8 bases align to TRBD2. Germline V lookup: CDR1 MGHRA, CDR2 YSYEKL. The CDR3 runs to 17 residues. V lost 4 bases to trimming and J lost 4 bases; unmatched junction nucleotides: 12. The CDR3 region is CASSLSTGTRVYNEQFF. CDR3 bases: TGCGCCAGCAGCCTATCAACCGGGACTAGGGTTTACAATGAGCAGTTCTTC.

This chain links TRBV20-1 with TRBJ2-3; a possible D gene is TRBD2 (7 bases). Trimming removed 6 bases at V and 5 bases at J, with 15 bases between. The length of the CDR3 is 13 residues. Germline lookup yields CDR1 DFQATT and CDR2 SNEGSKA (reference sequence). The chain's CDR3 is CSACGRGGDTQYF. In nucleotides, the CDR3 is TGCAGTGCGTGCGGGAGAGGGGGAGATACGCAGTATTTT.

There are many counts of this clonotype. This chain connects TRBV20-1 to TRBJ2-4, with 7 bases matching TRBD2. Per the germline V gene, CDR1 is DFQATT and CDR2 is SNEGSKA (reference sequence). The CDR3 has 16 residues. V lost 2 bases to trimming and J lost 3 bases; unmatched junction nucleotides: 10. CDR3 amino acids: CSARRAGVFDKNIQYF. CDR3 sequence (DNA): TGCAGTGCTAGACGGGCGGGGGTTTTTGACAAAAACATTCAGTACTTC.

As to this clonotype: This clone may be a read error of a much larger clone one base away. The chain couples TRBV29-1 to TRBJ2-2; 8 bases match TRBD2. Germline V gene lookup returns CDR1 SQVTM and CDR2 ANQGSEA. Trimming removed 8 bases from V and 5 bases from J; junction bases left unmatched: 7. The CDR3 has 13 amino acids. CDR3 residues: CSLPIAGTGELFF. The CDR3 region has the DNA TGCAGCCTTCCAATAGCGGGGACCGGGGAGCTGTTTTTT.

This chain links TRBV20-1 with TRBJ1-1, with unresolved D. This CDR3 is built from 12 residues. V shed 6 bases and J shed 0 bases, with 8 bases lying between them. Germline V gives CDR1 DFQATT, CDR2 SNEGSKA (reference sequence). CDR3 in DNA: TGCAGTGCGGTTCAGATGAACACTGAAGCTTTCTTT. Residues: CSAVQMNTEAFF.

This clonotype has ten or more counts. This sequence joins TRBV29-1 and TRBJ2-7; TRBD2 is a possible D gene (5 bases). Germline CDR1 is SQVTM and CDR2 is ANQGSEA. CDR3 size: 15 residues. Trimming shortened V by 3 bases and J by 4 bases, and 19 bases separated the two germline ends. CDR3 loop: CSVEVPTGPGYEQYF. The CDR3 nucleotides read TGCAGCGTTGAGGTCCCGACGGGCCCGGGGTACGAGCAGTACTTC.

The V call is TRBV6-5, the J call TRBJ2-3; no clear D. The CDR3 is 15 residues long. The V end was cut by 0 bases, the J end by 0 bases, with 7 bases between. In germline, CDR1 is MNHEY, CDR2 SVGAGI. The CDR3 DNA follows: TGTGCCAGCAGTTACTCGATTGGGAGCACAGATACGCAGTATTTT. Encoded protein: CASSYSIGSTDTQYF.

This clonotype appeared many times. This chain uses TRBV20-1 with TRBJ1-1; D possibly corresponds to TRBD1 (6 bases). With 5 bases removed from V and 2 bases from J, the gap between germline ends came to 18 bases. The CDR3 has 15 amino acids. CDR1 and CDR2 from the germline V gene are DFQATT and SNEGSKA (reference sequence). The CDR3, as DNA: TGCAGTGCTCTACCTTTACAGGGCGGAAACACTGAAGCTTTCTTT. Amino acid sequence: CSALPLQGGNTEAFF.

In this sample, this clonotype turned up many times. J is TRBJ1-2 and V is TRBV12-3 or TRBV12-4; TRBD1 agrees at 7 bases. V trimming: 5 bases; J trimming: 6 bases; junction bases outside the gene matches: 9. The CDR3 spans 14 residues. The chain's CDR3 is CASSPSGTENGYTF. The CDR3 DNA is TGTGCCAGCAGTCCCTCCGGGACAGAGAATGGCTACACCTTC.

This clonotype has ten or more counts. The chain employs TRBV6-5 and TRBJ2-5; D possibly corresponds to TRBD2 (5 bases). This CDR3 contains 14 residues. Trimming stripped 0 bases from V and 7 bases from J, with 12 bases between. The germline V gene encodes CDR1 MNHEY and CDR2 SVGAGI. CDR3 protein: CASSYSRGLTTQYF. The CDR3 nucleotides are TGTGCCAGCAGTTACTCGAGAGGGCTGACGACCCAGTACTTC.

This clonotype was seen ten or more times. The chain has TRBV5-1 and TRBJ2-2; 13 bases agree with TRBD2. Germline CDR1 and CDR2: SGHRS and YFSETQ. The CDR3 length is 19 residues. J was trimmed by 3 bases and V by 0 bases; bases with no gene match: 8. The DNA for the CDR3 is TGCGCCAGCAGCTTGGATTACGGACTAGCGGGAGAATACACCGGGGAGCTGTTTTTT. Protein sequence: CASSLDYGLAGEYTGELFF.